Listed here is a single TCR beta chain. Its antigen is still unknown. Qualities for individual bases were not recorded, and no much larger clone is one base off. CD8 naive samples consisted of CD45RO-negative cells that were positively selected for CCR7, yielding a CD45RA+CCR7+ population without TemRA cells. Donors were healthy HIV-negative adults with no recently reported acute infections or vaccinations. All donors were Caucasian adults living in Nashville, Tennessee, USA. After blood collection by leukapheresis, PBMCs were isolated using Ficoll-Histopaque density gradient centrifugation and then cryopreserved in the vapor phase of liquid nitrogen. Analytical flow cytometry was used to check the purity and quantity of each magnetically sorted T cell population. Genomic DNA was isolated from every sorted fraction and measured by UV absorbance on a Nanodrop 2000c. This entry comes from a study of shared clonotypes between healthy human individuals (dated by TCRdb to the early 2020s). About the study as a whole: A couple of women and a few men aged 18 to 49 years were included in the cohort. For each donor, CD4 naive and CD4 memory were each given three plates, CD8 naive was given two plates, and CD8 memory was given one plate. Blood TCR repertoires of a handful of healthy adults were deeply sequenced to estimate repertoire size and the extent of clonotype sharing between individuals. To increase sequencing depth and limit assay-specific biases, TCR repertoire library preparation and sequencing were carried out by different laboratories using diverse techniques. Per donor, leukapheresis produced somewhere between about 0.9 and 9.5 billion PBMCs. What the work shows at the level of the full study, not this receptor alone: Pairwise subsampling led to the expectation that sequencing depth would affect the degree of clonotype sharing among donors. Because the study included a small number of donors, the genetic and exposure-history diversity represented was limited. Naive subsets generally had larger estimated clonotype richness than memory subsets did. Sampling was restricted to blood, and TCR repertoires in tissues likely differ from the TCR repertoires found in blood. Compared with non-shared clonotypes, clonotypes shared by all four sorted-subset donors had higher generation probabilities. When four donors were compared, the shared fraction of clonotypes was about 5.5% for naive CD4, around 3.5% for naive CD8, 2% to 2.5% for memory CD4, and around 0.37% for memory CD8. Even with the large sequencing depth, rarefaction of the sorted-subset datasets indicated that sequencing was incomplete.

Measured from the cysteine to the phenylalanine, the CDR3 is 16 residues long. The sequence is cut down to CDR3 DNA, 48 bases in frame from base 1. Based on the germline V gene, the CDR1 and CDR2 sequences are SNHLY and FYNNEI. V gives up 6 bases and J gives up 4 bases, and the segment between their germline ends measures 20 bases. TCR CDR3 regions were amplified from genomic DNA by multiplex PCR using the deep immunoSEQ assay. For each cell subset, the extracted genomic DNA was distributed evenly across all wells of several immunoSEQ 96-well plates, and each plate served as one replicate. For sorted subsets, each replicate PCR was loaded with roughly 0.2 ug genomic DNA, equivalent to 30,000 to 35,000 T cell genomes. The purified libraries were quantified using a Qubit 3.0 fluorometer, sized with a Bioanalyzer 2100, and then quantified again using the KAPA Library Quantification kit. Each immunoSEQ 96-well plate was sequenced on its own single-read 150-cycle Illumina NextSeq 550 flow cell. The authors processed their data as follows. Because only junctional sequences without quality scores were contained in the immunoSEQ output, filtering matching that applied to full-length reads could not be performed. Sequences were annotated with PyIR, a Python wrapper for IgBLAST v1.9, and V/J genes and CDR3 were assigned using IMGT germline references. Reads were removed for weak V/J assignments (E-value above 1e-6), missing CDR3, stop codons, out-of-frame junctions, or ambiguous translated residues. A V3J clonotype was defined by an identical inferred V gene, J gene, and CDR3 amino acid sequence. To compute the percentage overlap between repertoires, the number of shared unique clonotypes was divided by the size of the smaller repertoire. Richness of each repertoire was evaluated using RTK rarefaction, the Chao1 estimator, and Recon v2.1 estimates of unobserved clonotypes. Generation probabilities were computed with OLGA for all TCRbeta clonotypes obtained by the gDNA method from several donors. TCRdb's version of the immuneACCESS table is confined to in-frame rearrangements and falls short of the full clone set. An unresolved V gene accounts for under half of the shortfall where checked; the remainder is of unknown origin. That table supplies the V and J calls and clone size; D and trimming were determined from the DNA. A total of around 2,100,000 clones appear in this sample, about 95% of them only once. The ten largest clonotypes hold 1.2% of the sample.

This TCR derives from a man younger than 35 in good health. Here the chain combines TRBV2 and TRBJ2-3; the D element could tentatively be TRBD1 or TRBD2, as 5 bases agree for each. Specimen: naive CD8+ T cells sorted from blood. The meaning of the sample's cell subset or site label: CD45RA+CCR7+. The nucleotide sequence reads TGTGCCAGCAGGGAACTATGGGGGAGTGGGGCAGATACGCAGTATTTT. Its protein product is CASRELWGSGADTQYF. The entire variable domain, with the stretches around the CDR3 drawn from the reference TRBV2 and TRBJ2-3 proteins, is EPEVTQTPSHQVTQMGQEVILRCVPISNHLYFYWYRQILGQKVEFLVSFYNNEISEKSEIFDDQFSVERPDGSNFTLKIRSTKLEDSAMYFCASRELWGSGADTQYFGPGTRLTVL.